The sample holds one count of the clone carrying this TCR beta chain. Its antigen is unidentified. The protocol was immunoSEQ multiplex PCR, while the TCRdb copy is restricted to in-frame clones and leaves out a portion. The sample includes about 330,000 clones, roughly 90% seen only once; the top ten take under 0.85%. This sample was taken from a study of cytomegalovirus exposure and HLA in healthy donors. This CDR3 has 14 residues. In germline, CDR1 is SNHLY, CDR2 FYNNEI. The trim removed 6 bases at V and 7 bases at J, leaving 6 bases unmatched. Notes on the study in general: First-cohort TCR clusters tended to co-occur in the roughly 120 validation repertoires, a later analysis found. Generally TCR sequences proved uncommon, though certain public TCRs appeared in numerous donors.

Sequencing was carried out using PBMCs. This chain connects TRBV2 to TRBJ2-2; 9 nucleotides match TRBD2. This sequence originates from a woman younger than 30 in good health and CMV-seronegative. As DNA, the CDR3 is TGTGCCAGCAGCCAGGGACTAGCAGACGGGGAGCTGTTTTTT. It is translated as CASSQGLADGELFF.